This T cell receptor (beta chain) was recovered during a study of blood T cell repertoires in COVID-19. As for the study in general: Acute and convalescent COVID-19 samples came from the United States, Italy and Spain. PBMCs, B-cell-depleted T cells, or T cells provided the cDNA or gDNA that made up the material.

Germline V CDR1 and CDR2: MNHEY, SMNVEV (reference sequence). The J segment lost 0 bases and the V segment lost 3 bases, leaving 8 bases of the junction unmatched. This CDR3 is 17 amino acids long. Source study methods: By means of reference gene primer amplification, nucleated cell counts were estimated. This table comes from immunoSEQ multiplex PCR, and its TCRdb copy is limited to in-frame clones, with some not included. Clone size and the V and J calls come from that table; the DNA yielded D and trimming. The sample includes approximately 220,000 clones, about four fifths of them seen just once. This chain links TRBV27 with TRBJ1-1; 9 nucleotides match TRBD1. This receptor was identified in a woman over 75 with acute or convalescent COVID-19. Sequences were obtained from peripheral blood. CDR3 DNA: TGTGCCAGCAGTTTCGAACAGGGGGCGGGCATGAACACTGAAGCTTTCTTT. It yields the protein CASSFEQGAGMNTEAFF.